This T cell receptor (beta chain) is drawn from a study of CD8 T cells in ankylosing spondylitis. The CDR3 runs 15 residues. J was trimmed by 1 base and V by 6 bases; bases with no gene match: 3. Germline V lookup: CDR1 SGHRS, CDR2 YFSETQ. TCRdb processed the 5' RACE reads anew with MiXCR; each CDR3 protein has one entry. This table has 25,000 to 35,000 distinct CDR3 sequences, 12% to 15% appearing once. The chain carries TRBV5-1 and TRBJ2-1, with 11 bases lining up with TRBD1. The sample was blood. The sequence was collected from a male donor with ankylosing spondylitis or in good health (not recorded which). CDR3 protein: CASTRDRGSYNEQFF. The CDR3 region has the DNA TGCGCCAGCACACGGGACAGGGGGTCCTACAATGAGCAGTTCTTC.